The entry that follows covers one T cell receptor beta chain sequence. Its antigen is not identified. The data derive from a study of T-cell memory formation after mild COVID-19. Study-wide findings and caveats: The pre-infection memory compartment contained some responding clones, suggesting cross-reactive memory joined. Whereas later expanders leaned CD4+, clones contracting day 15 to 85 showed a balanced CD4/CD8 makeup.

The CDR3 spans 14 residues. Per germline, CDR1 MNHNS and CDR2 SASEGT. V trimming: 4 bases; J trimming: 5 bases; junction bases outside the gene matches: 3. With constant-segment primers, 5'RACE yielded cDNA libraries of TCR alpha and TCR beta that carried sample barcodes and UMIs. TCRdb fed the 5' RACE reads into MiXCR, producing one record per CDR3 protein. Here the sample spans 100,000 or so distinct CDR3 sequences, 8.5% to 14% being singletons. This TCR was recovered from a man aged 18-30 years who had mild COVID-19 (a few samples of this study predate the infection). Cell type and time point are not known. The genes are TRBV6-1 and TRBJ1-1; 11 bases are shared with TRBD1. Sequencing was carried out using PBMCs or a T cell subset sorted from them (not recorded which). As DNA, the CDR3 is TGTGCCAGCAGTGGGGACAGGGGGTGGACTGAAGCTTTCTTT. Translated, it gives CASSGDRGWTEAFF.